The source of this TCR beta chain is a study of blood T cell repertoires in COVID-19. Study information: Samples taken during acute and convalescent COVID-19 were collected in the United States, Italy and Spain.

Generated by immunoSEQ multiplex PCR, the TCRdb table keeps only in-frame clones and is missing some. The sample lists more than 85,000 clones, 65% to 90% occurring once. The source material was peripheral blood. The receptor was isolated from a man aged 50 or older with acute or convalescent COVID-19.

CDR3 sequence (DNA): TGTGCCAGCAGCCAAGATTTTAGCAATGAGCAGTTCTTC. This gives the protein CASSQDFSNEQFF. The chain recombines TRBV14 with TRBJ2-1, with D unresolved. Germline CDR1 reads SGHDN; CDR2 reads FVKESK. The CDR3 is 13 amino acids. Trimming removed 0 bases from V and 6 bases from J, with 6 bases in between. The complete variable domain, with remaining parts taken from reference TRBV14 and TRBJ2-1, reads EAGVTQFPSHSVIEKGQTVTLRCDPISGHDNLYWYRRVMGKEIKFLLHFVKESKQDESGMPNNRFLAERTGGTYSTLKVQPAELEDSGVYFCASSQDFSNEQFFGPGTRLTVL.